The 14 T cell receptor beta chains in this list originate from one sample, sequenced in a study of neurological immune-mediated disorders. TCRdb re-analysed the 5' RACE reads in MiXCR, keeping a single row per CDR3 protein. Of tens of thousands of distinct CDR3 sequences in the sample, 15% are singletons; the top ten hold roughly 15%. Sequenced sample: PBMCs. These receptors originate from a female donor with HTLV-1-associated myelopathy (HAM/TSP).

This clonotype was recorded many times. The chain joins TRBV11-2 to TRBJ1-5; D uncertain. The CDR3 runs 13 residues. Germline CDR1 and CDR2: SGHAT and FQNNGV. Trimming took 1 base from V and 5 from J, leaving 6 bases between them. This CDR3 reads CASSLVTDQPQHF. CDR3 nucleotides: TGTGCCAGCAGCTTAGTCACAGATCAGCCCCAGCATTTT.

This clonotype has ten or more counts. This rearrangement joins TRBV18 to TRBJ2-3; a weak D match, TRBD1 (5 bases). Germline V gene sequence: CDR1 KGHSH, CDR2 LQKENI. Trimming removed 7 bases from V and 4 bases from J, with 15 bases in between. The CDR3 totals 14 residues. The CDR3 bases are TGTGCCAGCTATGCGAAACTCAGGGCAGATACGCAGTATTTT. Its translation: CASYAKLRADTQYF.

This clonotype was counted many times. The chain has TRBV20-1 and TRBJ2-1, with D tentatively TRBD2 (6 bases). V was cut by 7 bases and J by 6 bases, with 10 bases left in between. The CDR3 loop spans 11 amino acids. From germline, CDR1 is DFQATT and CDR2 SNEGSKA (reference sequence). CDR3 sequence (DNA): TGCAGTGTCCGGACTATCAATGAGCAGTTCTTC. This encodes CSVRTINEQFF.

By sample share, this clonotype is large. The chain recombines TRBV5-1 with TRBJ1-3; D call uncertain. Germline loops: CDR1 SGHRS, CDR2 YFSETQ. V lost 7 bases and J lost 0, with 11 bases in between. This CDR3 has 14 amino acids. The CDR3 here is CASDGSPSGNTIYF. The CDR3 nucleotides read TGCGCCAGCGACGGATCACCCTCTGGAAACACCATATATTTT.

About this clonotype: A clone one base away is much larger, so this may be a read error. The chain is built from TRBV7-2 and TRBJ2-6; TRBD2 agrees at 9 bases. After removal of 1 base from V and 5 bases from J, the junction contained 6 bases not matched to a gene. The CDR3 covers 17 residues. Per the germline V gene, CDR1 is SGHTA and CDR2 is FQGNSA. CDR3 region: CASSLVAGGRRANVLTF. CDR3 DNA: TGTGCCAGCAGCTTAGTTGCGGGGGGGCGCAGGGCCAACGTCCTGACTTTC.

This clonotype was detected many times. J is TRBJ2-5 and V is TRBV20-1; D is ambiguous. Per the germline V gene, CDR1 is DFQATT and CDR2 is SNEGSKA (reference sequence). V was cut by 0 bases and J by 6 bases, with 11 bases left in between. The CDR3 spans 13 residues. CDR3 loop: CSARDPGEQTQYF. The CDR3 nucleotides are TGCAGTGCTAGAGACCCTGGAGAGCAGACCCAGTACTTC.

This clonotype showed up many times. This sequence joins TRBV5-1 and TRBJ2-5, with D maybe TRBD2 (5 bases). CDR1 is SGHRS, CDR2 YFSETQ, per germline. This CDR3 region has 14 residues. Between the trimmed V and J ends, which lost 0 bases and 1 base, there was a span of 7 bases. This CDR3 reads CASSLVASQETQYF. The CDR3 nucleotides read TGCGCCAGCAGCTTGGTAGCGTCCCAAGAGACCCAGTACTTC.

As regards this clonotype: No DNA is shown, since the ends of the CDR3 on it are uncertain; the CDR3 is the one TCRdb lists. The chain is built from TRBV7-6 and TRBJ2-3; the table's D call TRBD1 went unverified against the DNA. CDR1 SGHVS and CDR2 FNYEAQ come from the germline V gene. The CDR3 is made up of 19 amino acids, end residues included. The CDR3 sequence is CASSFYICSAPGATDTQYF.

This clonotype was detected ten times or more. J is TRBJ1-2 and V is TRBV7-2; no firm D call. The V end lost 3 bases, the J end lost 2 bases, and 10 bases lay between the germline ends. Germline V gene lookup returns CDR1 SGHTA and CDR2 FQGNSA. This CDR3 spans 14 amino acids. CDR3 DNA: TGTGCCAGCAGCTTTAAGCCCTCCAACTATGGCTACACCTTC. Translated: CASSFKPSNYGYTF.

The sample holds many counts of this clonotype. This chain uses TRBV10-2 with TRBJ2-1; D remains ambiguous. V was trimmed by 3 bases and J by 6 bases, leaving 9 bases between them. The CDR3 loop spans 13 amino acids. Germline V gene sequence: CDR1 WSHSY, CDR2 SAAADI. The DNA of the CDR3 is TGCGCCAGCAGTGACGCCCTGCCCAATGAGCAGTTCTTC. It codes for CASSDALPNEQFF.

The sample holds many counts of this clonotype. The genes are TRBV6-6 and TRBJ1-6, with 7 bases identical to TRBD1. Trimming removed 6 bases from V and 8 bases from J; junction bases left unmatched: 10. Germline CDR1 reads MNHNY; CDR2 reads SVGAGI (reference sequence). The CDR3 runs to 15 residues. This CDR3 reads CASRPRQGTDSPLHF. The DNA for the CDR3 is TGTGCCAGCAGACCCCGACAGGGAACAGATTCACCCCTCCACTTT.

Many counts were recorded for this clonotype. The V call is TRBV6-5, the J call TRBJ1-2; 7 nucleotides agree with TRBD1. Trimming removed 2 bases from V and 10 bases from J; junction bases left unmatched: 7. This CDR3 is built from 13 residues. From germline, CDR1 is MNHEY and CDR2 SVGAGI. This chain's CDR3 is CASSYGDSSDYTF. The CDR3 bases are TGTGCCAGCAGTTACGGGGACAGTAGTGACTACACCTTC.

This clonotype showed up many times. The chain links TRBV20-1 to TRBJ1-4; TRBD1 agrees at 7 bases. Germline CDR1 and CDR2: DFQATT and SNEGSKA (reference sequence). The CDR3 is made up of 13 amino acids. The V and J ends lost 4 bases and 7 bases, in that order; junction bases with no gene match: 6. The CDR3 reads CSAMRQGSEKLFF. CDR3 coding DNA: TGCAGTGCTATGCGACAGGGCAGTGAAAAACTGTTTTTT.

Notes on this clonotype: A much more abundant neighbour one base away suggests this may be a read error. This rearrangement joins TRBV4-2 to TRBJ2-1; 7 bases fit TRBD1. Per the germline V gene, CDR1 is LGHNA and CDR2 is YNFKEQ. This CDR3 contains 15 residues. CDR3 sequence: CVSSQEGASYNEQFF. The CDR3 DNA reads TGTGTCAGCAGCCAAGAGGGGGCAAGTTACAATGAGCAGTTCTTC.